This T cell receptor beta chain derives from a study of blood T cell repertoires in COVID-19. Overall study context: The United States, Italy and Spain provided the acute and convalescent COVID-19 samples. PBMCs, B-cell-depleted T cells, or T cells were the source of the cDNA or gDNA that made up the material.

Assay: immunoSEQ multiplex PCR; the TCRdb copy retains only in-frame clones and omits some. The table lists about 290,000 clones, approximately 88% of them singletons. The V end lost 4 bases, the J end lost 3 bases, and 8 bases lay between the germline ends. The CDR3 consists of 13 residues. CDR1 and CDR2 (germline): SGHNT, YYREEE (reference sequence). Participants were aged roughly 18 to 100 years from approximately 23 US areas. Researchers sorted participants into cohorts using their self-reported clinical history. J is TRBJ1-5 and V is TRBV5-4; possibly TRBD1 for D (5 bases). The TCR comes from a woman aged 40 to 50 who had recovered from COVID-19. Sequenced material: PBMCs or T cells enriched from blood (not recorded which). CDR3 DNA sequence: TGTGCCAGCAGCGCGGACAACAATCAGCCCCAGCATTTT. The encoded protein is CASSADNNQPQHF.